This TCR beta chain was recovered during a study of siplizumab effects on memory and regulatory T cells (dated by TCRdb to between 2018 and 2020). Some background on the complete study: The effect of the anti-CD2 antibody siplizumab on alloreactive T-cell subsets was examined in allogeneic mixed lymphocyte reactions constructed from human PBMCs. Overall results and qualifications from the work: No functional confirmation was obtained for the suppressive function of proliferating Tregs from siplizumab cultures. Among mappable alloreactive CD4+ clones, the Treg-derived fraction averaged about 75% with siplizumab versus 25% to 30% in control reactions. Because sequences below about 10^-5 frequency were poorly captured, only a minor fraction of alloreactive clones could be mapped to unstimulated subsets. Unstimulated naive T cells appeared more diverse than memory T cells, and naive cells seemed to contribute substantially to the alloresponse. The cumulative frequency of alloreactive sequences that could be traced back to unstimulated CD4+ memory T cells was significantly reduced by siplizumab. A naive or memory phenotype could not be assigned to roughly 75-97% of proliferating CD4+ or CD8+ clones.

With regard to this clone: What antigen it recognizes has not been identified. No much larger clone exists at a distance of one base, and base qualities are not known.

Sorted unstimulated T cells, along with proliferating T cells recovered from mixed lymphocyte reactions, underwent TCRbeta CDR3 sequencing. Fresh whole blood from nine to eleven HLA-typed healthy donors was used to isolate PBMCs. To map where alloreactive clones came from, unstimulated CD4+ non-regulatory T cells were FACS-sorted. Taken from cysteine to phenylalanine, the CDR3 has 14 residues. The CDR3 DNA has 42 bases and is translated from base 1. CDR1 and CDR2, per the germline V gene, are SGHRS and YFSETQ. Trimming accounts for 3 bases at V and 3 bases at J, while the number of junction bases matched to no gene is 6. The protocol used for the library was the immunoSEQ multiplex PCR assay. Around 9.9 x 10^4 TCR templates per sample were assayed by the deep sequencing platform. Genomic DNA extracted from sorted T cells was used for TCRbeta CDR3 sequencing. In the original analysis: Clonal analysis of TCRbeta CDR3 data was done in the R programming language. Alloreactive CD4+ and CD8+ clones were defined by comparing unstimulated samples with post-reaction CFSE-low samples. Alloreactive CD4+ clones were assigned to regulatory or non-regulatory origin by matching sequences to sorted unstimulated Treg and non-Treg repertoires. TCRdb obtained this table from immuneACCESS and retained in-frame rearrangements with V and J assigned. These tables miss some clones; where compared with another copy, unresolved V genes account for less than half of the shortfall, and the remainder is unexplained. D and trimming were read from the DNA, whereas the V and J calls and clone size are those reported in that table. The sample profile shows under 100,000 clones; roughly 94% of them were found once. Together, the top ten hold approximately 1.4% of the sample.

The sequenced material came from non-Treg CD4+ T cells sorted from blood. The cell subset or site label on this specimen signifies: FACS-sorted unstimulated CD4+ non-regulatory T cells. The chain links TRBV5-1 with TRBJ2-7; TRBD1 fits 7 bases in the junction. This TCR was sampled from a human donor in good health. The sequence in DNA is TGCGCCAGCAGCTCCCCGGGACAGAACTACGAGCAGTACTTC. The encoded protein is CASSSPGQNYEQYF.